The rows below give T cell receptor beta chains drawn from one sample of a study of blood T cell repertoires in COVID-19. Measured with immunoSEQ multiplex PCR; TCRdb has only the in-frame clones, and not every one. Among roughly 400,000 clones listed, nearly 90% were seen once. Sequencing input: PBMCs or T cells enriched from blood (not recorded which). The receptors shown here come from a woman in her late teens or twenties who had been exposed to COVID-19. The CDR3 runs from the conserved cysteine through the conserved F or W. D genes are given only for firm matches. Clone size is not always given. Where it is, it says once, few, many or a class for expanded clones.

clone size: .
V gene: TRBV20-1
D gene: TRBD2
CDR3 protein: CSASGLAGTYEQYF

clone size: .
V gene: TRBV19
D gene: .
CDR3 protein: CASSPQRLNTEAFF

clone size: .
V gene: TRBV18
D gene: TRBD1
CDR3 protein: CASSPPTGRPGEQYF

clone size: few
V gene: TRBV7-8
D gene: .
CDR3 protein: CASSFAAETQYF

clone size: .
V gene: TRBV7-3
D gene: .
CDR3 protein: CASSFFKNTEAFF

clone size: .
V gene: TRBV5-5
D gene: .
CDR3 protein: CASSPTGTGEQYF

clone size: .
V gene: TRBV9
D gene: TRBD2
CDR3 protein: CASSLYSGGAGNEQFF

clone size: .
V gene: TRBV7-9
D gene: .
CDR3 protein: CATFGRESTDTQYF

clone size: .
V gene: TRBV5-1
D gene: TRBD1
CDR3 protein: CASSLYDRGADTQYF

clone size: few
V gene: TRBV18
D gene: TRBD1
CDR3 protein: CASSGDDRAINQPQHF

clone size: .
V gene: TRBV19
D gene: .
CDR3 protein: CASSMGGPNNQPQHF

clone size: .
V gene: TRBV6-5
D gene: TRBD2
CDR3 protein: CASSSGGSGEYEQYF